One sample yielded the 9 T cell receptor beta chains listed below, sequenced in a study of cytomegalovirus exposure and HLA in healthy donors. A multiplex PCR was run with 60 Vbeta primers and 13 Jbeta primers. Some clones are missing from TCRdb's copy, which holds only in-frame ones; the method was immunoSEQ multiplex PCR. The specimen's table records about 82,000 clones. The specimen sequenced was PBMCs. The receptor set was obtained from a woman in her 30s in good health and CMV-seronegative.

The DNA for the CDR3 is TGTGCCAGCAGCTCCACAGGGGTGGCGTTCTATGGCTACACCTTC. It specifies CASSSTGVAFYGYTF. This rearrangement joins TRBV5-6 to TRBJ1-2; 7 nucleotides align to TRBD1. The CDR3 covers 15 residues. The J segment lost 4 bases and the V segment lost 3 bases, leaving 9 bases of the junction unmatched. Germline V gene lookup returns CDR1 SGHDT and CDR2 YYEEEE.

The chain links TRBV4-1 to TRBJ2-1; 11 bases align to TRBD2. CDR1 and CDR2 from the germline V gene are MGHRA and YSYEKL. Trimming took 3 bases from V and 5 from J; bases not matched to a gene: 9. The length of the CDR3 is 17 residues. CDR3 sequence: CASSQNSGLAGDNEQFF. DNA for the CDR3: TGCGCCAGCAGCCAGAACTCCGGACTAGCGGGTGACAATGAGCAGTTCTTC.

The chain is built from TRBV5-1 and TRBJ2-1; D is ambiguous. The V gene lost 4 bases and the J gene lost 0 bases, with 20 bases spanning the gap. The CDR3 has 18 amino acids. Looked up from germline, CDR1 is SGHRS and CDR2 is YFSETQ. This CDR3 reads CASSPRSRGQSSYNEQFF. The DNA of the CDR3 is TGCGCCAGCAGCCCCCGTTCCCGAGGTCAAAGCTCCTACAATGAGCAGTTCTTC.

The V and J genes are TRBV5-1 and TRBJ2-3, with 8 bases aligning to TRBD2. The germline CDR1 and CDR2 sequences are SGHRS and YFSETQ. The CDR3 consists of 14 residues. The V gene end was trimmed by 2 bases and the J gene end by 6 bases; junction bases not matched to a gene: 5. Here the CDR3 DNA reads TGCGCCAGCAGCTTCGGGGGGGGTCATGATACGCAGTATTTT. Its protein product is CASSFGGGHDTQYF.

The chain links TRBV6-5 to TRBJ2-3; tentative D call: TRBD1 (6 bases). The germline V gene has CDR1 MNHEY and CDR2 SVGAGI. The CDR3 consists of 14 residues. Trimming stripped 5 bases from V and 1 base from J, with 10 bases between. The CDR3 DNA is TGTGCCAGCAGTCCAGGGGCCCGCACAGATACGCAGTATTTT. Its protein product is CASSPGARTDTQYF.

The gene calls are TRBV2 and TRBJ2-1; the match to TRBD2 covers 7 bases. J was trimmed by 7 bases and V by 5 bases; bases with no gene match: 14. CDR3 length: 16 amino acids. CDR1 is SNHLY, CDR2 FYNNEI, per germline. In nucleotides, the CDR3 is TGTGCCAGCAGTTCCAGGCTAGCGGCCTCGGGAAATGAGCAGTTCTTC. Translation gives CASSSRLAASGNEQFF. The whole variable domain, filled in from reference TRBV2 and TRBJ2-1, reads EPEVTQTPSHQVTQMGQEVILRCVPISNHLYFYWYRQILGQKVEFLVSFYNNEISEKSEIFDDQFSVERPDGSNFTLKIRSTKLEDSAMYFCASSSRLAASGNEQFFGPGTRLTVL.

The chain joins TRBV5-5 to TRBJ2-4; 15 nucleotides line up with TRBD2. Germline assignment: CDR1 SGHKS and CDR2 YYEKEE (reference sequence). V gave up 0 bases and J gave up 2 bases; unmatched junction bases: 9. The CDR3 sequence is 20 residues long. DNA for the CDR3: TGTGCCAGCAGCTTGGACCACGGACTAGCGGGAGGGGAGACCAAAAACATTCAGTACTTC. This sequence encodes CASSLDHGLAGGETKNIQYF.

V gene TRBV2 combines with J gene TRBJ1-1; 7 bases align to TRBD1. Germline assignment: CDR1 SNHLY and CDR2 FYNNEI. The CDR3 loop spans 14 amino acids. V lost 6 bases to trimming and J lost 0 bases; unmatched junction nucleotides: 4. CDR3: CASRSGQLNTEAFF. CDR3 in DNA: TGTGCCAGCAGGTCGGGACAGTTGAACACTGAAGCTTTCTTT. The full variable domain, completed using reference TRBV2 and TRBJ1-1, is EPEVTQTPSHQVTQMGQEVILRCVPISNHLYFYWYRQILGQKVEFLVSFYNNEISEKSEIFDDQFSVERPDGSNFTLKIRSTKLEDSAMYFCASRSGQLNTEAFFGQGTRLTVV.

This rearrangement joins TRBV19 to TRBJ2-1, with 8 bases identical to TRBD1. Germline-derived CDR1 and CDR2 are LNHDA and SQIVND (reference sequence). The ends lost 6 bases at V and 4 bases at J; junction bases unmatched: 8. The CDR3 sequence is 15 residues long. Written as DNA, the CDR3 is TGTGCCAGTAGATTGGACAGGGCAAGTTACAATGAGCAGTTCTTC. This sequence encodes CASRLDRASYNEQFF. Combining the CDR3 with reference TRBV19 and TRBJ2-1 gives the whole variable domain DGGITQSPKYLFRKEGQNVTLSCEQNLNHDAMYWYRQDPGQGLRLIYYSQIVNDFQKGDIAEGYSVSREKKESFPLTVTSAQKNPTAFYLCASRLDRASYNEQFFGPGTRLTVL.